Given below is one TCR beta chain in context. Which antigen it targets is not known. No much larger clonotype is one base removed from it; base qualities were not supplied. A two-step multiplex PCR was used to amplify TCR-beta CDR3 regions from genomic DNA, and Illumina-compatible adaptors were added in the second step. TCR-beta immunosequencing was performed on an Illumina platform as a commercial immunoSEQ service. In the authors' own workflow: Repertoires were summarised by productive clonality and by Top 10 Clones, defined as the percentage of T-cell templates derived from the ten most frequent sequences. Productive clonality ranged from 0 to 1, with 1 indicating a monoclonal population. Using log10 scatter plots, tumour-associated clones were identified as sequences that made up at least 0.1% of tumour T-cell templates yet were absent from the matched non-adjacent lung. Student's t-tests were used for two-group comparisons, ANOVA for comparisons across stages, and linear regression for relationships, with analyses done in GraphPad Prism7 and R. TCRdb limited this immuneACCESS table to in-frame rearrangements with V and J called. A share of clones is missing; checked studies link under half to unresolved V genes, and the rest is unexplained. Clonal size and the V and J genes are those of that table, whereas D and trimming came from the DNA. Across this sample there are 9,500 to 10,000 clones, with about 63% seen only once. The ten largest clones add up to around 9.3% of the sample.

The record originates from a study of immune cell composition in non-small cell lung cancer (dated 2017 in TCRdb). In the study overall: Histologic subtype, mainly lung adenocarcinoma or squamous cell carcinoma, was assigned on the basis of H&E together with p63, CK5, Napsin A and TTF-1 immunohistochemistry. TCR-beta sequencing from Adaptive Biotechnologies was done on approximately 35 paired sets of NSCLC tumour and non-adjacent lung specimens and on about two dozen tumour-only specimens. In supplementary cohort #1, which comprised some eleven lung adenocarcinoma cases, paired tumour/lung TCR-beta sequencing was performed and TIL populations were generated so that tumour reactivity could be assessed. The subtype comparisons left out a few tumour specimens with TCR-beta data because those specimens were rare histological subtypes.

Genomic DNA was extracted with the QIAamp DNA kit from frozen aliquots of unsorted single-cell suspensions. Surgically resected non-small cell lung cancer tissue was used for the tumour samples. Tissues were received within 2 hours of resection and were immediately processed into single-cell suspensions. Tissue was broken up mechanically, digested enzymatically with DNase I, collagenase I and hyaluronidase for around 30 minutes at 37 degrees C, and then filtered and RBC-lysed. Overall study results and their limits: The reactivity cohort included only approximately 11 cases, and whether tumour-reactive clones share sequences with the dominant in vivo tumour-associated clones was not shown. In ten to eleven adenocarcinoma cases, a strong correlation was found between maximal tumour-associated clone frequency and TIL tumour reactivity, whereas no such correlation was found between overall clonality and TIL tumour reactivity. Tumour-associated clones >0.5% were found in nearly half of NSCLC cases, namely in over 25% of adenocarcinomas versus 75% of squamous carcinomas. Lung squamous cell carcinoma tumours had significantly higher Top 10 clone scores and productive clonality than lung adenocarcinoma tumours. No significant correlation was found between smoking pack-years and tumour TCR-beta clonality.

Ends trimmed: V by 3 bases, J by 3 bases; bases unmatched to a gene: 2. The CDR3 goes from the cysteine to the phenylalanine over 14 residues. The DNA shown is the 42-base CDR3, in frame from base 1. Taken from the germline V gene, the CDR1 and CDR2 loops are MNHEY and SVGAGI. This receptor was obtained from a human donor with non-small cell lung cancer. Specimen: lung tumor tissue. The chain uses TRBV6-5 and TRBJ1-2, with 9 bases matching TRBD1. The DNA reads TGTGCCAGCAGTTATGGACAGGGGCACTATGGCTACACCTTC. This encodes CASSYGQGHYGYTF.